This passage covers 15 T cell receptor beta chains from one sample sequenced in a study of patients and donors after allogeneic stem cell transplantation. TCRdb re-called the RT-PCR reads through MiXCR, storing one row per CDR3 protein. The sample holds 800,000 to 1,000,000 distinct CDR3 sequences, about 20% seen once. Sample: blood, either unsorted or a sorted T cell fraction (not recorded which). The origin of the receptors is a human donor who was either an allogeneic HSCT recipient or a stem cell or donor lymphocyte infusion donor (not recorded which). It is not recorded whose cells these are; they may come from a transplant donor.

This clonotype was seen a handful of times. This chain uses TRBV5-1 with TRBJ2-1; 7 nucleotides agree with TRBD2. The CDR3 consists of 15 residues. J gave up 6 bases and V 0 bases, and 6 bases lay outside the gene matches. From germline, CDR1 is SGHRS and CDR2 YFSETQ. The CDR3, as DNA: TGCGCCAGCAGCTTGGTGGCGGGAGCGGGCAATGAGCAGTTCTTC. It codes for CASSLVAGAGNEQFF.

In this sample, this clonotype turned up a few times. The chain uses TRBV7-9 and TRBJ2-2; D gene unclear. CDR1 is SEHNR and CDR2 is FQNEAQ in the germline V gene (reference sequence). This CDR3 region has 14 residues. V was shortened by 0 bases and J by 5 bases, with 7 bases between the two germline ends. CDR3 DNA: TGTGCCAGCAGCTTAGCGGACCCTACCGGGGAGCTGTTTTTT. It yields the protein CASSLADPTGELFF.

This clonotype was observed a handful of times. V gene TRBV24-1 combines with J gene TRBJ2-7; D could derive from TRBD1 or TRBD2 (5 bases each). The V end lost 4 bases, the J end lost 6 bases, and 9 bases lay between the germline ends. Germline loops: CDR1 KGHDR, CDR2 SFDVKD. This CDR3 has 12 residues. The CDR3 DNA sequence: TGTGCCACCAGTGAGAGGGGCGGCGAGCAGTACTTC. It yields the protein CATSERGGEQYF.

The chain links TRBV11-3 to TRBJ2-1; D is undetermined. Trimming took off 3 bases at V and 2 bases at J, with 11 bases between the two ends. CDR1 SGHNT and CDR2 YENEEA come from the germline V gene. The CDR3 runs 15 residues. The CDR3 sequence: CASSLSPDTYNEQFF. The CDR3 coding sequence is TGTGCCAGCAGCTTGAGCCCTGATACCTACAATGAGCAGTTCTTC.

The chain employs TRBV7-9 and TRBJ1-1; D uncertain. CDR1 and CDR2 (germline): SEHNR, FQNEAQ (reference sequence). The ends were cut back, 1 base at V and 0 bases at J, with 9 bases in the middle. The CDR3 has 15 amino acids. The CDR3 DNA is TGTGCCAGCAGCTTAGTCGTCAAAATGAACACTGAAGCTTTCTTT. Translating it yields CASSLVVKMNTEAFF.

This clonotype was picked up a small number of times. The rearrangement uses TRBV11-2 and TRBJ1-1; TRBD1 is a possible D gene (5 bases). The germline V gene encodes CDR1 SGHAT and CDR2 FQNNGV. The CDR3 consists of 13 residues. The V gene lost 5 bases and the J gene lost 8 bases, with 15 bases spanning the gap. The CDR3 DNA reads as TGTGCCAGCAGCCCCAATGTCAGGGCGGAAGCTTTCTTT. This gives the protein CASSPNVRAEAFF.

This chain links TRBV20-1 with TRBJ2-5; 9 bases align to TRBD2. Germline CDR1 reads DFQATT; CDR2 reads SNEGSKA (reference sequence). The CDR3 consists of 16 residues. The J segment lost 1 base and the V segment lost 1 base, leaving 7 bases of the junction unmatched. CDR3 bases: TGCAGTGCTAGAGTGGTGGCTAGCGGGGTCCAAGAGACCCAGTACTTC. Amino acids: CSARVVASGVQETQYF.

The CDR3 reads CASSSRLSSFPQRGQYF. The DNA for the CDR3 is TGTGCCAGCAGTTCCCGACTCTCCTCCTTCCCTCAAAGGGGGCAGTATTTT. The rearrangement links TRBV27 to TRBJ2-3; D is possibly TRBD1 (5 bases). Germline V lookup: CDR1 MNHEY, CDR2 SMNVEV (reference sequence). This CDR3 is built from 17 residues. The ends were cut back, 4 bases at V and 11 bases at J, with 28 bases in the middle.

This clonotype turned up a few times. This rearrangement joins TRBV24-1 to TRBJ1-1; D remains unclear. Germline V gene sequence: CDR1 KGHDR, CDR2 SFDVKD. Trimming stripped 2 bases from V and 2 bases from J, with 11 bases between. CDR3 length: 15 residues. CDR3 DNA: TGTGCCACCAGTGATTCTTACGGTAGAAACACTGAAGCTTTCTTT. Translating it yields CATSDSYGRNTEAFF.

V gene TRBV20-1 combines with J gene TRBJ2-3; 8 positions match TRBD1. This CDR3 contains 14 residues. Germline V CDR1 and CDR2: DFQATT, SNEGSKA (reference sequence). The V segment lost 3 bases and the J segment 1 base; nucleotides outside the gene matches: 3. CDR3 coding DNA: TGCAGTGCTAGTAGACAGGGGCGCACAGATACGCAGTATTTT. Translation: CSASRQGRTDTQYF.

This chain links TRBV7-2 with TRBJ1-1; D is possibly TRBD1 (6 bases). Trimming removed 0 bases at V and 8 bases at J, with 13 bases between. Germline CDR1 is SGHTA and CDR2 is FQGNSA. There are 14 residues in the CDR3. CDR3 in amino acids: CASSLAQGGGEAFF. The CDR3 DNA reads as TGTGCCAGCAGCTTAGCGCAGGGAGGGGGGGAAGCTTTCTTT.

The V gene is TRBV7-2, the J gene TRBJ1-1; perhaps TRBD1 as D (6 bases). Germline lookup yields CDR1 SGHTA and CDR2 FQGNSA. V was cut by 5 bases and J by 11 bases, with 18 bases left in between. This CDR3 has 13 amino acids. The CDR3 loop reads CASSTASGTRAFF. The DNA for the CDR3 is TGTGCCAGCAGCACAGCCTCCGGGACAAGGGCTTTCTTT.

This clonotype came up a few times. This sequence joins TRBV4-1 and TRBJ2-4, with 8 bases fitting TRBD2. J gave up 3 bases and V 4 bases, and 8 bases lay outside the gene matches. Germline V gene lookup returns CDR1 MGHRA and CDR2 YSYEKL. This CDR3 contains 16 residues. DNA for the CDR3: TGCGCCAGCAGCCTCCGGACTAGCCTAAACAAAAACATTCAGTACTTC. It is translated as CASSLRTSLNKNIQYF.

This clonotype has just a few counts. CDR3 in DNA: TGTGCCAGCAGCTGGATCCGGGGTAGGATCTCTGGAAACACCATATATTTT. Translating gives CASSWIRGRISGNTIYF. V and J are TRBV5-6 and TRBJ1-3; D unclear. The germline gives CDR1 SGHDT, CDR2 YYEEEE. The V end lost 3 bases, the J end lost 0 bases, and 16 bases lay between the germline ends. The CDR3 is 17 residues long.

V gene TRBV20-1 combines with J gene TRBJ2-5; TRBD1 aligns across 7 bases. The CDR3 has 15 amino acids. The germline gives CDR1 DFQATT, CDR2 SNEGSKA (reference sequence). Germline trimming cut 4 bases from V and 0 bases from J; bases unmatched to any gene: 8. The CDR3 is CSAKGARGYQETQYF. CDR3 DNA sequence: TGCAGTGCTAAAGGGGCCAGGGGGTACCAAGAGACCCAGTACTTC.